These 21 T cell receptor beta chains share one sample of origin, sequenced in a study of OX40 agonist ivuxolimab in advanced cancers. The library was made by the immunoSEQ multiplex PCR assay. TCRdb provides this immuneACCESS table in a form limited to in-frame rearrangements. Some clones are lacking; in checked studies, under half of them reflect an unresolved V gene, and why the rest are absent is not known. The sample records over 40,000 clones, over 75% of which are singletons. The biggest ten clones account for about 1.5% of the sample. The source material was CD4+ or CD8+ T cells sorted from blood, sampled in a trial of the OX40 agonist ivuxolimab. The receptors here all came from an adult with an advanced solid tumor such as melanoma, head and neck, liver or kidney cancer.

This rearrangement joins TRBV2 to TRBJ2-7, with TRBD2 as a possible D gene (5 bases). The CDR3 is made up of 12 amino acids. The germline CDR1 and CDR2 sequences are SNHLY and FYNNEI. V gave up 8 bases and J gave up 2 bases, with 10 bases separating them. In DNA, the CDR3 is TGTGCCAGCCGGGATTTAACCTACGAGCAGTACTTC. Its translation is CASRDLTYEQYF.

CDR3 nucleotide sequence: TGTGCCAGTAGTATGGTCGCAGGGGTCACCAATGAAAAACTGTTTTTT. Amino acids: CASSMVAGVTNEKLFF. The chain combines TRBV19 with TRBJ1-4; a possible D gene is TRBD1 (6 bases). The length of the CDR3 is 16 residues. Germline V CDR1 and CDR2: LNHDA, SQIVND (reference sequence). V was cut by 3 bases and J by 5 bases, with 16 bases left in between.

This clone was seen only once. V gene TRBV5-1 combines with J gene TRBJ2-1; no firm D call. This CDR3 is built from 15 residues. Germline CDR1 and CDR2: SGHRS and YFSETQ. The ends were cut back, 4 bases at V and 0 bases at J, with 11 bases in the middle. As DNA, the CDR3 is TGCGCCAGCAGCCGGACGGAGAGCTCCTACAATGAGCAGTTCTTC. Its translation is CASSRTESSYNEQFF.

This chain uses TRBV2 with TRBJ2-7, with 10 positions matching TRBD2. The trim removed 7 bases at V and 2 bases at J, leaving 5 bases unmatched. CDR1 is SNHLY and CDR2 is FYNNEI in the germline V gene. The CDR3 consists of 14 residues. The CDR3 sequence is CASNPSGSTYEQYF. Here the CDR3 DNA reads TGTGCCAGCAATCCTAGCGGGAGTACCTACGAGCAGTACTTC.

CDR3: CASSLARGQKETQYF. CDR3 nucleotide sequence: TGTGCCAGCAGCTTAGCGCGGGGACAGAAAGAGACCCAGTACTTC. This rearrangement joins TRBV7-9 to TRBJ2-5; D may be TRBD1 (7 bases). This CDR3 spans 15 amino acids. The V end was cut by 0 bases, the J end by 3 bases, with 11 bases between. Germline V lookup: CDR1 SEHNR, CDR2 FQNEAQ (reference sequence). The full variable domain, its missing parts supplied by reference TRBV7-9 and TRBJ2-5, is DTGVSQNPRHKITKRGQNVTFRCDPISEHNRLYWYRQTLGQGPEFLTYFQNEAQLEKSRLLSDRFSAERPKGSFSTLEIQRTEQGDSAMYLCASSLARGQKETQYFGPGTRLLVL.

This clone came up once. The chain is built from TRBV11-2 and TRBJ2-5; 7 bases are a match to TRBD2. The CDR3 runs to 15 residues. V lost 5 bases to trimming and J lost 3 bases; unmatched junction nucleotides: 9. Germline CDR1 SGHAT, CDR2 FQNNGV. CDR3 residues: CASSGGSGREETQYF. CDR3 DNA sequence: TGTGCCAGCAGCGGGGGTAGTGGGAGGGAAGAGACCCAGTACTTC.

The J gene is TRBJ1-2, the V gene TRBV5-6; weak D call: TRBD1 (5 bases). V gave up 5 bases and J gave up 6 bases, with 17 bases separating them. The germline V gene encodes CDR1 SGHDT and CDR2 YYEEEE. This CDR3 comprises 14 residues. This CDR3 reads CASRSLWGSDGYTF. CDR3 DNA sequence: TGTGCCAGCAGGTCACTTTGGGGGTCCGATGGCTACACCTTC. The full variable domain, with the rest looked up from reference TRBV5-6 and TRBJ1-2, is DAGVTQSPTHLIKTRGQQVTLRCSPKSGHDTVSWYQQALGQGPQFIFQYYEEEERQRGNFPDRFSGHQFPNYSSELNVNALLLGDSALYLCASRSLWGSDGYTFGSGTRLTVV.

This clone was counted a single time. The rearrangement uses TRBV9 and TRBJ2-3, with 10 bases aligning to TRBD2. J was trimmed by 6 bases and V by 0 bases; bases with no gene match: 7. The CDR3 is 16 amino acids. In germline, CDR1 is SGDLS, CDR2 YYNGEE. The CDR3, as DNA: TGTGCCAGCAGCGTAGAGGCTAGCGGGAGATCGGATACGCAGTATTTT. The encoded protein is CASSVEASGRSDTQYF.

The rearrangement links TRBV5-6 to TRBJ1-1; 8 bases match TRBD1. From germline, CDR1 is SGHDT and CDR2 YYEEEE. The CDR3 is made up of 15 amino acids. V was pared by 4 bases and J by 4 bases, with 9 bases of the junction left unmatched. CDR3 bases: TGTGCCAGCAGCGCGACAGGGGTGGTTGGCACTGAAGCTTTCTTT. Translation: CASSATGVVGTEAFF.

The V call is TRBV25-1, the J call TRBJ1-4, with 11 bases fitting TRBD1. The CDR3 covers 14 residues. Germline CDR1 and CDR2: MGHDK and SYGVNS. V lost 3 bases to trimming and J lost 10 bases; unmatched junction nucleotides: 4. DNA for the CDR3: TGTGCCAGCAGTGAGGGGGGACAGGGGGTAAAACTGTTTTTT. Protein sequence: CASSEGGQGVKLFF.

The CDR3 region has the DNA TGTGCCAGCAGCTTGGATAGAAACTATGGCTACACCTTC. It yields the protein CASSLDRNYGYTF. This chain joins TRBV5-6 and TRBJ1-2; no firm D call. Trimming removed 0 bases at V and 2 bases at J, with 5 bases between. The CDR3 has 13 amino acids. CDR1 and CDR2 (germline): SGHDT, YYEEEE. The full variable domain, in which reference TRBV5-6 and TRBJ1-2 provide the parts outside the CDR3, is DAGVTQSPTHLIKTRGQQVTLRCSPKSGHDTVSWYQQALGQGPQFIFQYYEEEERQRGNFPDRFSGHQFPNYSSELNVNALLLGDSALYLCASSLDRNYGYTFGSGTRLTVV.

The chain employs TRBV28 and TRBJ1-1; possibly TRBD1 for D (5 bases). Germline lookup yields CDR1 MDHEN and CDR2 SYDVKM. V was pared by 3 bases and J by 10 bases, with 15 bases between. The CDR3 extends over 13 amino acids. The CDR3 region is CASSLGIRGRAFF. The CDR3 bases are TGTGCCAGCAGTTTGGGGATAAGGGGCAGAGCTTTCTTT.

The chain is built from TRBV7-8 and TRBJ1-1; D is unclear. The CDR3 has 14 residues. Trimming stripped 6 bases from V and 1 base from J, with 12 bases between. From germline, CDR1 is SGHVS and CDR2 FQNEAQ. The CDR3 bases are TGTGCCAGCAGATCCCAGGCAACGAACACTGAAGCTTTCTTT. It is translated as CASRSQATNTEAFF.

This rearrangement joins TRBV2 to TRBJ1-1; 7 bases fit TRBD1. This CDR3 is 14 amino acids long. The V segment lost 7 bases and the J segment 8 bases; nucleotides outside the gene matches: 13. CDR1 is SNHLY, CDR2 FYNNEI, per germline. The CDR3 loop reads CASIDRAYDSEAFF. The CDR3, as DNA: TGTGCCAGCATAGACAGGGCCTACGACTCCGAAGCTTTCTTT. The full variable domain, in which reference TRBV2 and TRBJ1-1 provide the parts outside the CDR3, is EPEVTQTPSHQVTQMGQEVILRCVPISNHLYFYWYRQILGQKVEFLVSFYNNEISEKSEIFDDQFSVERPDGSNFTLKIRSTKLEDSAMYFCASIDRAYDSEAFFGQGTRLTVV.

CDR3 residues: CASSSTAGGPFADTQYF. In DNA, the CDR3 is TGTGCCAGCTCCTCAACGGCGGGAGGGCCTTTTGCAGATACGCAGTATTTT. The chain combines TRBV9 with TRBJ2-3; 9 bases match TRBD2. The CDR3 length is 17 residues. Germline-derived CDR1 and CDR2 are SGDLS and YYNGEE. The J segment lost 4 bases and the V segment lost 7 bases, leaving 16 bases of the junction unmatched.

The genes are TRBV18 and TRBJ2-6; D is unclear. Germline V gene data show CDR1 as KGHSH and CDR2 as LQKENI. The germline V and J ends were trimmed by 2 bases and 1 base, with 6 bases remaining between them. CDR3 length: 15 residues. The CDR3 sequence: CASSPMQSGANVLTF. The CDR3 nucleotides read TGTGCCAGCTCACCAATGCAGTCTGGGGCCAACGTCCTGACTTTC.

The gene calls are TRBV6-1 and TRBJ2-7; the match to TRBD1 covers 7 bases. The CDR3 totals 14 residues. J gave up 4 bases and V 6 bases, and 9 bases lay outside the gene matches. From germline, CDR1 is MNHNS and CDR2 SASEGT. The CDR3 is CASSSGQLIYEQYF. Written as DNA, the CDR3 is TGTGCCAGCAGCTCGGGACAGTTAATTTACGAGCAGTACTTC.

The chain links TRBV5-4 to TRBJ1-2; no clear D. The germline V and J ends were trimmed by 4 bases and 4 bases, with 14 bases remaining between them. The germline V gene has CDR1 SGHNT and CDR2 YYREEE (reference sequence). CDR3 length: 14 amino acids. This CDR3 is CASSPRESSYGYTF. The CDR3 DNA is TGTGCCAGCAGCCCCCGCGAGTCGAGCTATGGCTACACCTTC.

The chain uses TRBV5-1 and TRBJ2-1, with TRBD1 matching over 8 bases. This CDR3 has 16 residues. The V segment lost 4 bases and the J segment 3 bases; nucleotides outside the gene matches: 9. Germline CDR1 is SGHRS and CDR2 is YFSETQ. This CDR3 is CASSPGSGGFYNEQFF. The CDR3, as DNA: TGCGCCAGCAGCCCTGGGTCAGGGGGCTTCTACAATGAGCAGTTCTTC.

The chain uses TRBV19 and TRBJ2-6; the D gene is possibly TRBD1 (7 bases). The CDR3 spans 14 residues. V was trimmed by 7 bases and J by 3 bases, leaving 10 bases between them. Germline-derived CDR1 and CDR2 are LNHDA and SQIVND (reference sequence). CDR3 in DNA: TGTGCCAGTAACAGGGGAGGTGGGGCCAACGTCCTGACTTTC. Translated: CASNRGGGANVLTF.

This clone was recorded a few times. CDR3 bases: TGTGCCAGCAGCTTACTCGGGGGGCAACGCGAGCAGTACTTC. Amino acid sequence: CASSLLGGQREQYF. V is TRBV7-9 and J is TRBJ2-7, with a possible D match to TRBD2 (7 bases). The germline V and J ends were trimmed by 2 bases and 6 bases, with 14 bases remaining between them. CDR3 length: 14 amino acids. Germline CDR1 and CDR2: SEHNR and FQNEAQ (reference sequence).